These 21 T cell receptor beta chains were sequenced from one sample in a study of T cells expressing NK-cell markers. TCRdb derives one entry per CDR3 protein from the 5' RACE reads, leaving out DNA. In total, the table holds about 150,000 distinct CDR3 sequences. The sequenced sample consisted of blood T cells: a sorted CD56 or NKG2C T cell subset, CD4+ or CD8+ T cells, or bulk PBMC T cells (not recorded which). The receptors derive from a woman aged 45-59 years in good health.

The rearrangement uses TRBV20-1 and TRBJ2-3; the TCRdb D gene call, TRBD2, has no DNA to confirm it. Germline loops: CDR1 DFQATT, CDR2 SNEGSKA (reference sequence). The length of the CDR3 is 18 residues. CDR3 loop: CSARDPILGSGFTDTQYF.

CDR3 protein: CSVEDPLGQDFTDTQYF. The gene calls are TRBV29-1 and TRBJ2-3; TCRdb names TRBD1, which stays unverified in the absence of DNA. CDR3 length: 17 residues. The germline V gene has CDR1 SQVTM and CDR2 ANQGSEA.

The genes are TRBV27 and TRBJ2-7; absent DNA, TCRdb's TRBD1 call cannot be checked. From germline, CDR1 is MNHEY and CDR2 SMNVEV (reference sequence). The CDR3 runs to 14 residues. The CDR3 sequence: CASSSGGRSYEQYF.

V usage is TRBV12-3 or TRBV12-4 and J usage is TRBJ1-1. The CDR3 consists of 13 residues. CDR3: CASSLVEGREAFF.

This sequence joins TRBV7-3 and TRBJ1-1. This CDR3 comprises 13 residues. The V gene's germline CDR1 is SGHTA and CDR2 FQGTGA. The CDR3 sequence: CASSLTWPAEAFF.

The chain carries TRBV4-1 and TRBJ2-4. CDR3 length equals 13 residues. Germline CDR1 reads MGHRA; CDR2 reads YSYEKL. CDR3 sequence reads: CASSQGGMDIQYF.

This chain's CDR3 is CASSHLESHYGYTF. The chain combines TRBV6-5 with TRBJ1-2. CDR1 is MNHEY, CDR2 SVGAGI, per germline. This CDR3 has 14 amino acids.

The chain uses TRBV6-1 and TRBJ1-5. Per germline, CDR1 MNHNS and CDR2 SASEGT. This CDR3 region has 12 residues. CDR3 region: CASTPGGQPQHF.

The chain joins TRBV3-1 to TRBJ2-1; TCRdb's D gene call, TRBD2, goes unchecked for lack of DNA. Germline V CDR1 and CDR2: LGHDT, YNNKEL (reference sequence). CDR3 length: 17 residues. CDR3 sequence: CASSQGGSGSLNNEQFF.

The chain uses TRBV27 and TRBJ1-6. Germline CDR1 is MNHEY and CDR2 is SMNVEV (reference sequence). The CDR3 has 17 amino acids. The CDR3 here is CASRSLIGTPFDSPLHF.

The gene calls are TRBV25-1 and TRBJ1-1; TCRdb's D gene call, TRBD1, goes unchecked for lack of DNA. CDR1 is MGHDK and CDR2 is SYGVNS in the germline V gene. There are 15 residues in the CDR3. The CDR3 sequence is CASSDLDRDGTEAFF.

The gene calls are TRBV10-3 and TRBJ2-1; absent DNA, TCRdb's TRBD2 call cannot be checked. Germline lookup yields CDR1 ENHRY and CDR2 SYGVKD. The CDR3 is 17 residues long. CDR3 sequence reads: CAISESPSGASYNEQFF.

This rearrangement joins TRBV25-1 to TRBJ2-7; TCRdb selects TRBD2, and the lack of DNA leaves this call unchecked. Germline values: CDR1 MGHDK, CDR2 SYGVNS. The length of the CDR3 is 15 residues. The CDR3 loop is CASSYSGRAPYEQYF.

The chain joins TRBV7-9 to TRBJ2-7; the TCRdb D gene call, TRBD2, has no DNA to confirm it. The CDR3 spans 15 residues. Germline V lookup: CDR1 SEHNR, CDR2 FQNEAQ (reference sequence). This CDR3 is CASSSPAGGPSEQYF.

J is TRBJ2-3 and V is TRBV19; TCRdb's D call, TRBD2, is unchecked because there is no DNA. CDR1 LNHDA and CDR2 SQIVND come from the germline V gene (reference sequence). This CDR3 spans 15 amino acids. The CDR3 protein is CASSTIAGVSDTQYF.

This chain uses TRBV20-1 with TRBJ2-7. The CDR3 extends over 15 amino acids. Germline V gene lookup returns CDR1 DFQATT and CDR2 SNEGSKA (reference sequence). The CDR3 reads CSARDVAGDSYEQYF.

The CDR3 protein is CASGIGAGGLGGYNEQFF. V and J are TRBV12-3 or TRBV12-4 and TRBJ2-1; the TCRdb call, TRBD2, lacks DNA for checking. This CDR3 comprises 18 residues.

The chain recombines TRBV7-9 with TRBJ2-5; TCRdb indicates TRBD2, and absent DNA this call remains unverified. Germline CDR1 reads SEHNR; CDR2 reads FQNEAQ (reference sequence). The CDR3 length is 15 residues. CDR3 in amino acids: CASSPGTSGQETQYF.

The chain's CDR3 is CASSLGGRLAGGYEQYF. This chain joins TRBV5-1 and TRBJ2-7; TCRdb returns TRBD2, unconfirmable since there is no DNA. Germline V gene sequence: CDR1 SGHRS, CDR2 YFSETQ. The CDR3 consists of 17 residues.

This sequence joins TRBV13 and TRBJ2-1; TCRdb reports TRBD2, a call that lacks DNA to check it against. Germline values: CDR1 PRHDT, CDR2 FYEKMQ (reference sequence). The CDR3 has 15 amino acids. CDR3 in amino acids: CASRPYGGSGNEQFF.

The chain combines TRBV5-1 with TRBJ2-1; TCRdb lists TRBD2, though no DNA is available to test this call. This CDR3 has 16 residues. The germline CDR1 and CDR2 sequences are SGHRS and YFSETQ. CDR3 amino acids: CASSSLWREGYNEQFF.